Following are 10 T cell receptor beta chains from one sample sequenced in a study of cytomegalovirus exposure and HLA in healthy donors. Use of 60 Vbeta and 13 Jbeta primers characterized the PCR. The table came from immunoSEQ multiplex PCR; TCRdb's copy has only in-frame clones and leaves some out. This sample's clone table lists 70,000 or so clones. Specimen: PBMCs. These receptors came from a female donor in good health and CMV-seropositive.

The chain combines TRBV11-3 with TRBJ2-7; D may be TRBD1 (5 bases). The germline V and J ends were trimmed by 2 bases and 2 bases, with 13 bases remaining between them. CDR1 is SGHNT and CDR2 is YENEEA in the germline V gene. This CDR3 region has 15 residues. As DNA, the CDR3 is TGTGCCAGCAGCTTATGCCAGGGTTGGACCTACGAGCAGTACTTC. Amino acid sequence: CASSLCQGWTYEQYF.

This chain connects TRBV27 to TRBJ2-7; 9 bases match TRBD1. After removal of 4 bases from V and 3 bases from J, the junction contained 4 bases not matched to a gene. CDR3 length: 14 residues. Germline V lookup: CDR1 MNHEY, CDR2 SMNVEV (reference sequence). Here the CDR3 reads CASSSWTGDYEQYF. The CDR3 DNA sequence: TGTGCCAGCAGTTCATGGACAGGGGACTACGAGCAGTACTTC.

The chain links TRBV25-1 to TRBJ2-7, with D possibly being TRBD2 (5 bases). Germline V gene lookup returns CDR1 MGHDK and CDR2 SYGVNS. The ends were cut back, 6 bases at V and 2 bases at J, with 11 bases in the middle. CDR3 length: 13 residues. CDR3 coding DNA: TGTGCCAGCAGCCCCGGGATTGCCTACGAGCAGTACTTC. Encoded protein: CASSPGIAYEQYF.

This chain joins TRBV29-1 and TRBJ1-2; 7 nucleotides agree with TRBD1. CDR3 size: 12 residues. V trimming: 7 bases; J trimming: 8 bases; junction bases outside the gene matches: 10. Germline V gene data show CDR1 as SQVTM and CDR2 as ANQGSEA. Here the CDR3 DNA reads TGCAGCGGGGGGGAGACAGGGTTGGGCTACACCTTC. Protein product: CSGGETGLGYTF.

V gene TRBV28 combines with J gene TRBJ2-5; 9 nucleotides align to TRBD2. Losses at the gene ends were 5 bases for V and 5 bases for J; bases not matched to a gene: 9. Per the germline V gene, CDR1 is MDHEN and CDR2 is SYDVKM. The CDR3 sequence is 15 residues long. The CDR3 sequence is CASSLAGLSRETQYF. Written as DNA, the CDR3 is TGTGCCAGCAGTCTAGCGGGATTATCTCGTGAGACCCAGTACTTC.

The chain combines TRBV4-3 with TRBJ1-2; D perhaps matches TRBD1 (6 bases). CDR1 is LGHNA, CDR2 YSLEER, per germline. Between the trimmed V and J ends, which lost 4 bases and 5 bases, there was a span of 14 bases. The CDR3 covers 14 residues. The CDR3 coding sequence is TGCGCCAGCAGCCCCTTAGAGGGGGTTTATGGCTACACCTTC. Translation gives CASSPLEGVYGYTF.

The chain employs TRBV25-1 and TRBJ2-1; D gene unclear. Germline loops: CDR1 MGHDK, CDR2 SYGVNS. Trimming left V 0 bases short and J 6 bases short, with 12 bases between. The CDR3 contains 15 residues. CDR3 in DNA: TGTGCCAGCAGTGAATATAACGCCGCAGGCAATGAGCAGTTCTTC. Its translation: CASSEYNAAGNEQFF.

This chain links TRBV11-2 with TRBJ2-6; D possibly corresponds to TRBD2 (6 bases). Germline CDR1 SGHAT, CDR2 FQNNGV. Deletions cut 5 bases from V and 0 bases from J, with 14 bases between. CDR3 length equals 17 residues. CDR3: CASSIRTGVSGANVLTF. The CDR3 region has the DNA TGTGCCAGCAGCATAAGGACGGGAGTCTCTGGGGCCAACGTCCTGACTTTC.

V and J are TRBV10-3 and TRBJ1-2; D perhaps matches TRBD1 (6 bases). From germline, CDR1 is ENHRY and CDR2 SYGVKD. The CDR3 totals 14 residues. Deletions cut 6 bases from V and 2 bases from J, with 13 bases between. CDR3 nucleotide sequence: TGTGCCATCAGCGCAAACAGGGAGAACTATGGCTACACCTTC. Protein: CAISANRENYGYTF.

The CDR3 here is CASSYSDRAHYGYTF. The CDR3 nucleotides read TGTGCCAGCAGTTACTCGGACAGGGCGCATTATGGCTACACCTTC. This sequence joins TRBV6-5 and TRBJ1-2, with TRBD1 identical over 8 bases. This CDR3 is built from 15 residues. V lost 0 bases and J lost 5; bases outside the gene matches: 5. The germline gives CDR1 MNHEY, CDR2 SVGAGI.